This T cell receptor (beta chain) was captured in a study of long-term antiretroviral therapy in people with HIV (dated by TCRdb to 2022 to 2024). About the investigation overall: The earliest samples were collected approximately a decade before the 2015 WHO recommendation for immediate ART, a period when ART was typically delayed until CD4 counts fell. Among the approximately 30 participants with HIV, eleven were female. The cohort contributed fewer than 200 cryopreserved PBMC samples from fewer than 35 adults with confirmed HIV infection, collected serially over a mean of approximately six years (range 1-12). Whether ART initiation and durable HIV suppression were associated with changes in peripheral blood TRB repertoire composition and diversity was tested in a retrospective serial study. No cross-contamination during QIAcube processing was shown when test extractions of a monoclonal T-cell line were performed alongside roughly 30 polyclonal samples. Paper-wide results and their limitations: Unsorted PBMC were profiled instead of sorted CD4+ and CD8+ T cells because pre-ART samples had limited cell numbers. Starting ART was linked to a significant rise in TRB diversity, yet even with long-term ART the diversity remained significantly lower than in transplant donor controls. The samples span the years 2004 to 2017, and the ART regimens used at that time may not be as effective as current regimens. Inferences about post-ART repertoire changes are limited because no data were available on ART adherence, viral resistance or therapy changes. Compared with controls, HIV repertoires had narrower CDR3 length ranges, and the network structure pointed to an antigen-experienced repertoire that shifted only slightly toward naive after ART. At every time point, the repertoire was dominated by expanded TRB clones first identified before ART initiation, although this dominance fluctuated and, in many PLHIV, declined after ART. Owing to limited PBMC availability, only the TCR beta chain was sequenced, without alpha chain pairing.

V gives up 6 bases and J gives up 3 bases, and the segment between their germline ends measures 14 bases. Per the germline V gene (reference sequence), MNHEY is the CDR1 and SMNVEV is the CDR2. CDR3 length: 14 amino acids, cysteine to phenylalanine. Kept here is only the CDR3 DNA, which spans 42 bases and is read in frame from base 1. To be included, a participant needed at least one PBMC sample from before ART initiation plus at least two post-ART samples. All participants with HIV were treated in the United States of America. Before DNA extraction, cryopreserved samples containing about 0.9-10 million PBMC were thawed and washed. At the time of the earliest PBMC sample, participants with HIV were aged between about 20 and 54 years. Per participant, PBMC samples came from 1-4 timepoints prior to ART initiation and 2-8 timepoints following ART initiation, for a median of 7 samples. For every participant, serial HIV viral load, CD4+ T-cell count, ART history and demographic data were obtained. Genomic DNA was extracted from unsorted PBMC with a Qiagen kit on a QIAcube, processed in batches of 12 samples.

As regards this clone: Its antigen remains unidentified. Base qualities are not provided; no much larger clone lies one nucleotide away.

Sequencing of the TRB variable region was done with the immunoSEQ hsTCRB v3.0 assay at survey level resolution. The target sequencing depth for TRB was about 40,000-55,000 T-cell genomes per sample. Pooled TRB libraries were sequenced on an Illumina MiSeq with a v3 150-cycle kit. Per the authors' processing: Analysis of repertoires was carried out in R inside a reproducible Nextflow workflow spanning QC, data transformation and analysis. LymphoSeq2, an R package for exploring AIRR-Seq data, was used to implement custom analyses. A few samples that yielded fewer than 5000 total TRB sequences were excluded, so that some 190 HIV repertoires were analyzed. Of the roughly 190 retained HIV repertoires, over 55 were collected before and about 130 after ART initiation. Repertoires were downsampled to 5000 TRB nucleotide sequences, and summary statistics were averaged over 100 downsampling iterations. The analysis kept only TRB sequences whose CDR3 regions were at least seven amino acids long. Two measures captured diversity: a Shannon entropy-derived clonality score and the Gini coefficient. In repertoire networks, the top 5000 CDR3 amino acid sequences were linked whenever an edit distance of one separated two sequences. Antigen specificity groups and MHC restriction were predicted for TRB CDR3 amino acid sequences with GLIPH2. CDR3 amino acid sequences were matched against VDJdb and McPAS-TCR to flag known CMV, EBV, HIV or tissue antigen associations. Pre-ART, post-ART and control groups were compared with Wilcoxon signed-rank tests and Holm-Bonferroni correction. TCRdb stores this immuneACCESS table with in-frame sequences only. Part of the clones is absent; in the studies checked, under half of the shortfall reflects unresolved V genes, and no reason is known for the rest. V and J calls plus clone size are reproduced from that table; the DNA served to infer D and trimming. This sample has tens of thousands of clones in its table, and 84% of those were observed once. The ten largest make up roughly a sixth of the sample.

This sample comprised unsorted PBMCs, obtained 0.5 years before starting antiretroviral therapy. The rearrangement joined TRBV27 to TRBJ1-2, and perhaps TRBD1 as D gene, on 6 matching bases. The origin of this receptor is a middle-aged man with HIV. At the DNA level, the sequence is TGTGCCAGCAGATGGACAGCCTTTTACTATGGCTACACCTTC. The encoded protein is CASRWTAFYYGYTF.